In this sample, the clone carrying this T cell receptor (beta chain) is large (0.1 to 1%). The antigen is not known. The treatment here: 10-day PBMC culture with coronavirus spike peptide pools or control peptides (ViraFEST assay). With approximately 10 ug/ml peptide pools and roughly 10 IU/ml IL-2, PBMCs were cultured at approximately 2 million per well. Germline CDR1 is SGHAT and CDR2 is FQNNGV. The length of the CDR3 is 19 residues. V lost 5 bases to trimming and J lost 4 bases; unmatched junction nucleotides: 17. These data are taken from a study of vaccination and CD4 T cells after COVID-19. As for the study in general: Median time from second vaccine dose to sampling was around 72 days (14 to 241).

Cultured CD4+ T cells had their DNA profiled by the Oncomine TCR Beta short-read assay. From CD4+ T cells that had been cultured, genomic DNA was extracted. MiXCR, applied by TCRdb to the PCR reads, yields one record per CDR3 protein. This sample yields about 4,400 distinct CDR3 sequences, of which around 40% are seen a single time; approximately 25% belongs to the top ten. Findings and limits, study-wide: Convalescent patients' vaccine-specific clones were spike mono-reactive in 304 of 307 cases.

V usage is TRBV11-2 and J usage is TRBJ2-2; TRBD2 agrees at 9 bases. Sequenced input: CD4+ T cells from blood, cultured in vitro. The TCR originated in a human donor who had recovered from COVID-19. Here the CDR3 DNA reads TGTGCCAGCAGCCCTAGGTGGCTAGCGGGGAGAGGAGGCACCGGGGAGCTGTTTTTT. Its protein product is CASSPRWLAGRGGTGELFF.